This TCR beta chain came from a study of CXCR3-negative and CXCR3-positive naive CD8 T cells. Whole-study findings and limits: Memory CD8+ cells showed much lower diversity, while both naive subsets were comparably high. Naive subsets displayed similar surface CD5, and TCR strength was inferred from TRB CDR3 properties. For CXCR3-positive naive cells, TRB CDR3s were more hydrophobic than those of CXCR3-negative naive cells.

CD45RO-CCR7+CD27+CD95- marked naive CD8+ T cells. On this clonotype itself: The antigen remains undetermined.

Libraries were UMI-labeled 5' RACE TRB cDNA. TCRdb processed the 5' RACE reads again and assigns one entry to each CDR3 protein, with no DNA. The sample holds 130,000 or so distinct CDR3 sequences. CDR3 length: 16 residues. CDR1 and CDR2 (germline): MNHEY, SVGAGI. The rearrangement links TRBV6-5 to TRBJ2-7; the TCRdb call, TRBD2, lacks DNA for checking. Sequences were obtained from naive CXCR3- CD8+ T cells from blood. Subset specified: CD45RO-CCR7+CD27+CD95- naive CD8+ T cells lacking CXCR3 (TNR3-). This receptor was obtained from a human donor in good health. Some clones in this sample may be carry-over from other donors' samples. CDR3 residues: CASSYSASGGSYEQYF.